A single sample gave rise to the 26 T cell receptor beta chains below, sequenced in a study of cytomegalovirus exposure and HLA in healthy donors. With 60 Vbeta and 13 Jbeta primers, the PCR was carried out. The assay was immunoSEQ multiplex PCR, and TCRdb's table has in-frame clones only and misses some. Among under 250,000 clones, around 80% were seen once, and the ten largest hold about 1.7%. Sequences were obtained from PBMCs. All receptors come from a man between 50 and 59 years old in good health and CMV-seronegative.

The V gene is TRBV29-1, the J gene TRBJ1-4, with TRBD1 identical over 9 bases. This CDR3 is built from 13 residues. The germline gives CDR1 SQVTM, CDR2 ANQGSEA. Losses at the gene ends were 7 bases for V and 7 bases for J; bases not matched to a gene: 7. The CDR3 loop is CSAQQGAGEKLFF. CDR3 sequence (DNA): TGCAGCGCCCAACAGGGGGCTGGTGAAAAACTGTTTTTT.

This chain uses TRBV10-3 with TRBJ2-7, with TRBD1 as a possible D gene (6 bases). Between the trimmed V and J ends, which lost 2 bases and 5 bases, there was a span of 13 bases. The CDR3 runs to 14 residues. Germline CDR1 and CDR2: ENHRY and SYGVKD. The CDR3: CAISEGGGFHEQYF. The CDR3 DNA is TGTGCCATCAGTGAGGGGGGCGGTTTCCACGAGCAGTACTTC.

The rearrangement joins TRBV30 to TRBJ1-2; D is undetermined. The germline gives CDR1 GTSNPN, CDR2 SVGIG (reference sequence). Trimming shortened V by 0 bases and J by 6 bases, and 8 bases separated the two germline ends. CDR3 length: 12 amino acids. Here the CDR3 DNA reads TGTGCCTGGAGTGTCTCGAGGCATGGCTACACCTTC. Residues: CAWSVSRHGYTF.

The V gene is TRBV7-9, the J gene TRBJ2-7, with 8 positions matching TRBD2. Germline CDR1 reads SEHNR; CDR2 reads FQNEAQ (reference sequence). CDR3 size: 16 residues. After removal of 5 bases from V and 5 bases from J, the junction contained 14 bases not matched to a gene. This CDR3 is CASSTGGRGVGDEQYF. In DNA form, the CDR3 reads TGTGCCAGCAGCACCGGGGGGCGGGGGGTAGGGGACGAGCAGTACTTC.

This clone was detected only a few times. The rearrangement links TRBV28 to TRBJ2-6, with D possibly being TRBD2 (5 bases). The CDR3 extends over 17 amino acids. The V gene's germline CDR1 is MDHEN and CDR2 SYDVKM. The V gene lost 7 bases and the J gene lost 1 base, with 17 bases spanning the gap. The CDR3 DNA is TGTGCCAGCACTCCCGCGGCGGGTAGATCTGGGGCCAACGTCCTGACTTTC. This translates into CASTPAAGRSGANVLTF.

The chain combines TRBV28 with TRBJ2-7; tentatively, D is TRBD2 (6 bases). The CDR3 has 14 residues. The V gene's germline CDR1 is MDHEN and CDR2 SYDVKM. V lost 2 bases and J 3 bases, leaving 11 bases between the germline ends. CDR3 loop: CASSLGQGLYEQYF. CDR3 nucleotides: TGTGCCAGCAGTTTAGGGCAGGGACTCTACGAGCAGTACTTC.

This clone was seen only once. The chain employs TRBV25-1 and TRBJ2-3, with 11 bases fitting TRBD2. Germline CDR1 and CDR2: MGHDK and SYGVNS. J was trimmed by 4 bases and V by 5 bases; bases with no gene match: 11. This CDR3 region has 17 residues. The CDR3 protein is CASSPQASGRLSDTQYF. DNA for the CDR3: TGTGCCAGCAGTCCCCAGGCTAGCGGGAGGTTGTCAGATACGCAGTATTTT. Variable domain in full (rest from reference TRBV25-1 and TRBJ2-3): EADIYQTPRYLVIGTGKKITLECSQTMGHDKMYWYQQDPGMELHLIHYSYGVNSTEKGDLSSESTVSRIRTEHFPLTLESARPSHTSQYLCASSPQASGRLSDTQYFGPGTRLTVL.

The genes are TRBV5-4 and TRBJ2-3, with 8 bases fitting TRBD1. CDR3 length: 17 amino acids. J gave up 5 bases and V 0 bases, and 11 bases lay outside the gene matches. The germline V gene has CDR1 SGHNT and CDR2 YYREEE (reference sequence). The CDR3 spells CASSLVYVGQGKDTQYF. CDR3 sequence (DNA): TGTGCCAGCAGCTTGGTTTACGTTGGACAGGGAAAAGATACGCAGTATTTT.

The chain employs TRBV29-1 and TRBJ1-4; possible D gene TRBD1, 6 bases. Per germline, CDR1 SQVTM and CDR2 ANQGSEA. The ends were cut back, 0 bases at V and 7 bases at J, with 15 bases in the middle. The CDR3 is 15 amino acids. As DNA, the CDR3 is TGCAGCGTTGAAGATTCAAGGGGGGGGACTGAAAAACTGTTTTTT. As protein: CSVEDSRGGTEKLFF.

This chain links TRBV7-2 with TRBJ1-4; TRBD1 matches 8 bases. Germline V gene sequence: CDR1 SGHTA, CDR2 FQGNSA. The trim removed 5 bases at V and 7 bases at J, leaving 9 bases unmatched. The CDR3 is 15 amino acids. The CDR3: CASSPRDRFFEKLFF. In nucleotides, the CDR3 is TGTGCCAGCAGCCCCCGGGACAGGTTTTTTGAAAAACTGTTTTTT.

The chain is built from TRBV5-8 and TRBJ1-2; possibly TRBD1 for D (5 bases). Trimming removed 4 bases from V and 3 bases from J, with 16 bases in between. CDR3 size: 15 residues. Germline CDR1 is SGHTS and CDR2 is YDEGEE. CDR3 DNA: TGTGCCAGCAGCGTAGAATGGGGCAGGGACTATGGCTACACCTTC. Translating gives CASSVEWGRDYGYTF.

The rearrangement joins TRBV5-5 to TRBJ1-3; D remains unclear. Trimming took off 2 bases at V and 1 base at J, with 7 bases between the two ends. The germline V gene has CDR1 SGHKS and CDR2 YYEKEE (reference sequence). The CDR3 length is 14 residues. The CDR3 DNA follows: TGTGCCAGCAGCTTACAGCTATCTGGAAACACCATATATTTT. As protein: CASSLQLSGNTIYF. Together with reference TRBV5-5 and TRBJ1-3, the CDR3 gives the full variable domain: DAGVTQSPTHLIKTRGQQVTLRCSPISGHKSVSWYQQVLGQGPQFIFQYYEKEERGRGNFPDRFSARQFPNYSSELNVNALLLGDSALYLCASSLQLSGNTIYFGEGSWLTVV.

The rearrangement joins TRBV30 to TRBJ1-1, with D possibly TRBD1 on 5 matching bases. Germline values: CDR1 GTSNPN, CDR2 SVGIG (reference sequence). The CDR3 has 16 amino acids. Trimming took off 3 bases at V and 6 bases at J, with 23 bases between the two ends. For the CDR3, the DNA is TGTGCCTGGAGCGACTCTCCGGGACTCCTCGGGGCTGAAGCTTTCTTT. It codes for CAWSDSPGLLGAEAFF. Together with reference TRBV30 and TRBJ1-1, the CDR3 gives the full variable domain: SQTIHQWPATLVQPVGSPLSLECTVEGTSNPNLYWYRQAAGRGLQLLFYSVGIGQISSEVPQNLSASRPQDRQFILSSKKLLLSDSGFYLCAWSDSPGLLGAEAFFGQGTRLTVV.

The chain couples TRBV14 to TRBJ2-1; TRBD1 aligns across 7 bases. Germline-derived CDR1 and CDR2 are SGHDN and FVKESK. Unmatched junction bases numbered 7, after V lost 0 bases and J lost 2 bases. The CDR3 has 17 residues. CDR3 protein: CASSQDRRDSTYNEQFF. The DNA for the CDR3 is TGTGCCAGCAGCCAAGATCGTCGGGACAGCACCTACAATGAGCAGTTCTTC.

V is TRBV4-2 and J is TRBJ2-7; 10 nucleotides line up with TRBD1. The ends lost 3 bases at V and 2 bases at J; junction bases unmatched: 1. The CDR3 loop spans 14 amino acids. Germline lookup yields CDR1 LGHNA and CDR2 YNFKEQ. The CDR3 nucleotides read TGTGCCAGCAGCCAGGGACAGGGGACCTACGAGCAGTACTTC. Protein sequence: CASSQGQGTYEQYF.

This rearrangement joins TRBV27 to TRBJ1-1, with D unresolved. With 4 bases removed from V and 11 bases from J, the gap between germline ends came to 20 bases. CDR1 is MNHEY and CDR2 is SMNVEV in the germline V gene (reference sequence). The CDR3 is 14 amino acids. This CDR3 is CASSSAGSLRSAFF. CDR3 in DNA: TGTGCCAGCAGTTCCGCCGGGAGCCTTCGGTCGGCTTTCTTT.

On this clone: At the DNA level, this CDR3 is encoded by other sequences in the same sample as well. V is TRBV18 and J is TRBJ2-5; 7 bases align to TRBD2. With 3 bases clipped from V and 2 bases from J, the junction kept 0 bases outside the gene matches. From germline, CDR1 is KGHSH and CDR2 LQKENI. CDR3 length: 13 amino acids. As DNA, the CDR3 is TGTGCCAGCTCACCGGGACTACAAGAGACCCAGTACTTC. This translates into CASSPGLQETQYF.

The gene calls are TRBV19 and TRBJ1-4; 7 nucleotides match TRBD1. The V gene end was trimmed by 4 bases and the J gene end by 2 bases; junction bases not matched to a gene: 4. The CDR3 contains 15 residues. Per germline, CDR1 LNHDA and CDR2 SQIVND (reference sequence). The CDR3 loop reads CASSTQGGTNEKLFF. CDR3 in DNA: TGTGCCAGTAGTACTCAGGGGGGTACTAATGAAAAACTGTTTTTT.

The chain recombines TRBV5-1 with TRBJ2-1, with D perhaps matching TRBD2 (7 bases). CDR3 length: 15 amino acids. The germline V and J ends were trimmed by 0 bases and 12 bases, with 19 bases remaining between them. CDR1 is SGHRS, CDR2 YFSETQ, per germline. The DNA for the CDR3 is TGCGCCAGCAGCTTGGAGGGAGGGGGGCCCCCGGGGCAGTTCTTC. Encoded protein: CASSLEGGGPPGQFF.

The V call is TRBV9, the J call TRBJ2-5, with D perhaps matching TRBD1 (5 bases). Trimming stripped 4 bases from V and 4 bases from J, with 14 bases between. The CDR3 is made up of 14 amino acids. Germline CDR1 SGDLS, CDR2 YYNGEE. Here the CDR3 reads CASSYQGVGETQYF. CDR3 coding DNA: TGTGCCAGCAGCTATCAGGGTGTCGGAGAGACCCAGTACTTC.

This chain connects TRBV10-3 to TRBJ2-7; maybe TRBD2 (6 bases). The germline gives CDR1 ENHRY, CDR2 SYGVKD. Trimming cost V 4 bases and J 3 bases, with 10 bases left between them. The CDR3 covers 13 residues. The CDR3 DNA is TGTGCCATCAGTGCGGGACTCAACTACGAGCAGTACTTC. Amino acids: CAISAGLNYEQYF.

This clone was seen more than once but under ten times. The rearrangement uses TRBV19 and TRBJ2-7, with 7 bases fitting TRBD1. Germline V gene sequence: CDR1 LNHDA, CDR2 SQIVND (reference sequence). The CDR3 covers 15 residues. Trimming removed 5 bases from V and 2 bases from J; junction bases left unmatched: 9. For the CDR3, the DNA is TGTGCCAGTAGTTTCTCACCGGGACAGACCTACGAGCAGTACTTC. This encodes CASSFSPGQTYEQYF.

The chain couples TRBV27 to TRBJ2-7; D unresolved. Looked up from germline, CDR1 is MNHEY and CDR2 is SMNVEV (reference sequence). CDR3 length: 15 amino acids. V lost 4 bases and J 0 bases, leaving 13 bases between the germline ends. CDR3 DNA sequence: TGTGCCAGCAGTTCCAGACACCAAAGCTCCTACGAGCAGTACTTC. It is translated as CASSSRHQSSYEQYF.

The chain combines TRBV5-3 with TRBJ1-2, with TRBD1 matching 8 bases. TRBV5-3 is designated an ORF whose function remains uncertain. V dropped 5 bases and J dropped 7; count of bases not matched to a gene: 10. The CDR3 has 14 amino acids. The CDR3 sequence is CARRLLDRVCGYTF. Written as DNA, the CDR3 is TGTGCCAGAAGGCTTCTGGACAGGGTGTGTGGCTACACCTTC.

The J gene is TRBJ1-1, the V gene TRBV7-2; D remains unclear. The CDR3 length is 14 residues. CDR1 is SGHTA and CDR2 is FQGNSA in the germline V gene. V was pared by 6 bases and J by 4 bases, with 15 bases between. The CDR3 DNA follows: TGTGCCAGCAGTACCCAGACTGTGGGCACTGAAGCTTTCTTT. The encoded protein is CASSTQTVGTEAFF.

J is TRBJ2-1 and V is TRBV19; possible D gene TRBD1, 6 bases. CDR1 LNHDA and CDR2 SQIVND come from the germline V gene (reference sequence). The CDR3 contains 15 residues. Deletions cut 5 bases from V and 4 bases from J, with 15 bases between. The CDR3 sequence is CASSSLGGLYNEQFF. Here the CDR3 DNA reads TGTGCCAGTAGTTCTTTAGGGGGATTGTACAATGAGCAGTTCTTC. The whole variable domain, remainder taken from reference TRBV19 and TRBJ2-1, is DGGITQSPKYLFRKEGQNVTLSCEQNLNHDAMYWYRQDPGQGLRLIYYSQIVNDFQKGDIAEGYSVSREKKESFPLTVTSAQKNPTAFYLCASSSLGGLYNEQFFGPGTRLTVL.